This section outlines one T cell receptor beta chain sequence together with its context. What it recognizes is unknown. The data belong to a study of CXCR3-negative and CXCR3-positive naive CD8 T cells. The study's findings and limits: Researchers reported similar TRBV-TRBJ usage in naive CXCR3-negative and CXCR3-positive cells, though memory differed. Diversity proved comparably high across both naive subsets and much lower in memory CD8+ cells. CXCR3-positive naive cells had more hydrophobic TRB CDR3s than CXCR3-negative naive cells.

Each CD8+ T cell subset was flow-sorted in triplicate. Every sort contained a few hundred thousand cells. Researchers prepared the TRB cDNA libraries using 5' RACE with UMI labels. TCRdb re-called the 5' RACE reads; one entry per CDR3 protein, DNA not given. The sample is made up of 85,000 to 130,000 distinct CDR3 sequences, and the top ten hold more than 0.3% of it. The germline V gene encodes CDR1 SEHNR and CDR2 FQNEAQ (reference sequence). The CDR3 has 15 residues. Sequencing input: naive CXCR3+ CD8+ T cells from blood. The subset denotes: CD45RO-CCR7+CD27+CD95- naive CD8+ T cells expressing CXCR3 (TNR3+). The clonotype comes from a human donor in good health. Some clones in this sample may be carry-over from other donors' samples. The chain has TRBV7-9 and TRBJ2-5; the D gene TCRdb calls, TRBD2, cannot be checked with no DNA. CDR3 region: CASSLGSGRTETQYF.